This TCR beta chain was captured in a study of blood T cell repertoires in COVID-19. As for the study in general: There were acute and convalescent COVID-19 samples, and they came from the United States, Italy and Spain. Sample material is recorded as cDNA or gDNA derived from T cells, B-cell-depleted T cells, or PBMCs.

CDR3 length equals 16 residues. Trimming removed 0 bases at V and 1 base at J, with 12 bases between. Germline V CDR1 and CDR2: SGHDN, FVKESK. Authors' processing steps: Reference gene primer amplification gave nucleated cell count estimates. Assay used: immunoSEQ multiplex PCR; TCRdb lists only in-frame clones, some missing. The V and J calls and clone size are taken from that table; D and trimming were inferred from the DNA. The data contain almost 70,000 clones, about nine tenths of them singletons. The sequenced sample was peripheral blood. The chain has TRBV14 and TRBJ1-1; D not certain. The receptor comes from a woman in her 70s with acute or convalescent COVID-19. The CDR3 DNA sequence: TGTGCCAGCAGCCAAGATTACAGTTCGCCGAACACTGAAGCTTTCTTT. It is translated as CASSQDYSSPNTEAFF.